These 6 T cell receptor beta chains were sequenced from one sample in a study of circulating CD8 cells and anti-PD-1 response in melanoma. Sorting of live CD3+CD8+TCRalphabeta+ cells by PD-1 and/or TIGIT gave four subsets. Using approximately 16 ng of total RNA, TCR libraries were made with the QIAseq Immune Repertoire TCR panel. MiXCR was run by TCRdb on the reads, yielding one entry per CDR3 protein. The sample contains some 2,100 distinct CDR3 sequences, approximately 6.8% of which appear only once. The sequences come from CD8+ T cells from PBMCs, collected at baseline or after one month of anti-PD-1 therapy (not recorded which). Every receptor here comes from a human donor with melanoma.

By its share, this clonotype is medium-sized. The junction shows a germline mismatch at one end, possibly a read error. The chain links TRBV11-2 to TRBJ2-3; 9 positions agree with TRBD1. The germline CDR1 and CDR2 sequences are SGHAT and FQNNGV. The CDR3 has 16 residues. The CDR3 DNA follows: TGTGCCAGCGGCTTAGATGTCCGGACAGGGGTGGATACGCAGTATTTT. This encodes CASGLDVRTGVDTQYF.

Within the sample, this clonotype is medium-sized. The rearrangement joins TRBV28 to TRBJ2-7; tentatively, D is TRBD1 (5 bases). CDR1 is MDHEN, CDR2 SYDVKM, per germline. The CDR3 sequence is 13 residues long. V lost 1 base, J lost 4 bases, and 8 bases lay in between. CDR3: CASSLFRGYEQYF. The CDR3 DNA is TGTGCCAGCAGTTTATTTAGGGGTTACGAGCAGTACTTC.

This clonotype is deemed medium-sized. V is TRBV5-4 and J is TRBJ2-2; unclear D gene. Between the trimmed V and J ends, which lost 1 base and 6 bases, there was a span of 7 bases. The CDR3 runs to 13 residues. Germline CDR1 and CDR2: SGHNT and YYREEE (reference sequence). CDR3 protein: CASSLKQAGELFF. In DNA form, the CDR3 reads TGTGCCAGCAGCTTGAAGCAGGCCGGGGAGCTGTTTTTT.

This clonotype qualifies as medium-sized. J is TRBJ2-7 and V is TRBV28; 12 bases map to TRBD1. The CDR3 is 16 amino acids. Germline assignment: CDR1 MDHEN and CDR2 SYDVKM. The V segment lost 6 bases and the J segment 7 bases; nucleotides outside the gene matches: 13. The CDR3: CASSLPGQGASREQYF. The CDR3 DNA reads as TGTGCCAGCAGCCTGCCGGGACAGGGGGCCTCTCGGGAGCAGTACTTC.

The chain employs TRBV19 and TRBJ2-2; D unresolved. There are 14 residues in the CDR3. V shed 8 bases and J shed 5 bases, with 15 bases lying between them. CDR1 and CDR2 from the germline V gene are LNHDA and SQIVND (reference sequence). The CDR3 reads CASCYGSGTGELFF. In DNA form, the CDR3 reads TGTGCCAGTTGCTACGGGTCCGGGACCGGGGAGCTGTTTTTT.

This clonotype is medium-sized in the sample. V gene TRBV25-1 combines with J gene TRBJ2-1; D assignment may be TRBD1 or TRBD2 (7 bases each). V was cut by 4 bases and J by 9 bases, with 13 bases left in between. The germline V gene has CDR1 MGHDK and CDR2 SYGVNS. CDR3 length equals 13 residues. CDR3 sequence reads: CASSVTGRVEQFF. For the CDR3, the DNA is TGTGCCAGCAGTGTGACAGGGAGGGTTGAGCAGTTCTTC. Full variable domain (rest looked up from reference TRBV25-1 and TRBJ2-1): EADIYQTPRYLVIGTGKKITLECSQTMGHDKMYWYQQDPGMELHLIHYSYGVNSTEKGDLSSESTVSRIRTEHFPLTLESARPSHTSQYLCASSVTGRVEQFFGPGTRLTVL.